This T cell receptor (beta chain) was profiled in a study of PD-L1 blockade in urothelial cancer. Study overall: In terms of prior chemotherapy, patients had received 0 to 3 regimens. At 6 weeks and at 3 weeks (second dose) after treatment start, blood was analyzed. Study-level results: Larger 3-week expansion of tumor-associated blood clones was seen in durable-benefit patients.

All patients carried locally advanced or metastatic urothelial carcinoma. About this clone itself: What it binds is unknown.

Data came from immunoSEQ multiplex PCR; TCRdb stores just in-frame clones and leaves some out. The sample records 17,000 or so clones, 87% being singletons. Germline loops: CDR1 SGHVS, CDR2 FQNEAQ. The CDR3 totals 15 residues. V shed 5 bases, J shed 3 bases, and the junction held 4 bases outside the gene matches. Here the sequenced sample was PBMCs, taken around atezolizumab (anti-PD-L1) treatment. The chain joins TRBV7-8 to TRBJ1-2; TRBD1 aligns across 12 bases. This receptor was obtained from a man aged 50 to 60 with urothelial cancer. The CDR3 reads CASSEGQGAHYGYTF. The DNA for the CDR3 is TGTGCCAGCAGCGAGGGACAGGGGGCTCACTATGGCTACACCTTC. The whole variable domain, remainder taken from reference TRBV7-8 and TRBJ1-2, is GAGVSQSPRYKVAKRGQDVALRCDPISGHVSLFWYQQALGQGPEFLTYFQNEAQLDKSGLPSDRFFAERPEGSVSTLKIQRTQQEDSAVYLCASSEGQGAHYGYTFGSGTRLTVV.